This is a list of T cell receptor beta chains from one sample in a study of T cells expressing NK-cell markers. One entry per CDR3 protein, without DNA, is what TCRdb gives after re-calling the 5' RACE reads. The listing contains some 460,000 distinct CDR3 sequences. The sequenced material came from blood T cells: a sorted CD56 or NKG2C T cell subset, CD4+ or CD8+ T cells, or bulk PBMC T cells (not recorded which). The receptors shown here come from a woman aged 50 to 60 in good health. CDR3s include the opening cysteine and the closing phenylalanine or tryptophan.

TRBJ2-5 | TRBV20-1 | CSAPLVGETQYF
TRBJ1-5 | TRBV5-1 | CASSLEGGDQPQHF
TRBJ2-2 | TRBV7-6 | CASSLVSSGNTGELFF
TRBJ2-1 | TRBV12-3/TRBV12-4 | CASSPLGTDLHEQFF
TRBJ1-2 | TRBV6-6 | CASSTQGDDYGYTF
TRBJ2-3 | TRBV12-3/TRBV12-4 | CASTVSTDTQYF
TRBJ2-2 | TRBV5-1 | CASSPKKGTVSVTGELFF
TRBJ1-1 | TRBV19 | CASSIAPVGRGGTEAFF
TRBJ2-2 | TRBV3-1 | CASSQRASELFF
TRBJ2-1 | TRBV5-1 | CASGSGRAGNEQFF
TRBJ1-6 | TRBV20-1 | CSASPGTGGNSPLHF
TRBJ2-7 | TRBV2 | CASSEGPGALSYEQYF
TRBJ2-5 | TRBV7-3 | CASSLVPASGGQETQYF
TRBJ2-1 | TRBV14 | CASSQVRAGEQFF
TRBJ2-1 | TRBV11-2 | CASNVAGGRALGEQFF
TRBJ2-7 | TRBV12-3/TRBV12-4 | CASSPGTRGPLEQYF
TRBJ2-1 | TRBV19 | CASSMLSAGEQFF
TRBJ2-7 | TRBV29-1 | CSARSGYKSEQYF
TRBJ2-2 | TRBV4-1 | CASSHSQGTGELFF
TRBJ2-1 | TRBV2 | CASRGGSGASYNEQFF
TRBJ2-3 | TRBV6-2/TRBV6-3 | CASSLGLAAYTDTQYF
TRBJ2-2 | TRBV7-9 | CASRRTGTAGELFF
TRBJ2-3 | TRBV6-4 | CASKPSGTDTQYF
TRBJ2-5 | TRBV20-1 | CSANLEWGLAGGLQETQYF
TRBJ2-5 | TRBV5-1 | CASSIQGAPSQETQYF
TRBJ2-3 | TRBV20-1 | CSASRSGNTDTQYF
TRBJ1-4 | TRBV29-1 | CSVALPGQGREKLFF
TRBJ2-2 | TRBV11-2 | CATSRGTGTGELFF
TRBJ2-1 | TRBV3-1 | CASSQVGGRAGNEQFF
TRBJ2-1 | TRBV20-1 | CSARDSGTSGRNEQFF
TRBJ1-1 | TRBV7-9 | CASSPQGSGNTEAFF
TRBJ1-2 | TRBV27 | CASSSLPGLGGYTF
TRBJ1-1 | TRBV20-1 | CSARDLRGGMNTEAFF
TRBJ2-1 | TRBV30 | CAWSDLDRYNEQFF
TRBJ2-7 | TRBV5-1 | CASSSESIEQYF
TRBJ2-7 | TRBV5-1 | CASSLDNYEQYF
TRBJ2-7 | TRBV6-1 | CASSSTQGISYEQYF
TRBJ2-2 | TRBV5-1 | CASRGAANTGELFF
TRBJ1-2 | TRBV7-9 | CASSADRYGYTF
TRBJ2-1 | TRBV12-3/TRBV12-4 | CASSTGTKNNNEQFF
TRBJ2-3 | TRBV11-1 | CASSRGQGLTDTQYF
TRBJ2-1 | TRBV20-1 | CSVYLGASGTNEQFF
TRBJ2-1 | TRBV3-1 | CATLPRVGDEQFF
TRBJ2-1 | TRBV30 | CAWSLAGAYDEQFF
TRBJ1-1 | TRBV5-1 | CASSLRDREAFF
TRBJ2-5 | TRBV6-2/TRBV6-3 | CASSQTNPGLTGPRETQYF
TRBJ2-5 | TRBV5-1 | CASSNDGRLYQETQYF
TRBJ2-7 | TRBV12-3/TRBV12-4 | CASGQQTIGEQYF
TRBJ1-4 | TRBV12-3/TRBV12-4 | CASSFGHGHGLFF
TRBJ2-1 | TRBV20-1 | CSAERARDEQFF
TRBJ2-5 | TRBV5-1 | CASSLGLAIGETQYF
TRBJ1-4 | TRBV2 | CASTSWQGSEKLFF
TRBJ2-5 | TRBV5-1 | CASSRGTEETQYF
TRBJ2-1 | TRBV19 | CASSIGTGSPNEQFF
TRBJ2-7 | TRBV24-1 | CATSTPTGPYEQYF
TRBJ2-1 | TRBV7-9 | CASSLETSGIRSYEQFF
TRBJ2-1 | TRBV3-1 | CASRGDSPYNEQFF
TRBJ1-3 | TRBV12-3/TRBV12-4 | CASNPILSGNTIYF